The 21 T cell receptor beta chains below were found in one sample sequenced in a study of T-cell reconstitution after alpha-beta-depleted transplantation in children. Preparing the TCRbeta library involved the use of unique molecular identifiers. TCRdb itself ran the PCR reads through MiXCR, one entry per CDR3 protein. The top ten clones hold 3.3% of a sample with hundreds of thousands of distinct CDR3 sequences, about 18% of them seen once. The specimen comprised PBMCs from the stem cell graft donor, sampled from the stem cell graft. Receptors were obtained from a human donor who donated a stem cell graft to a child with acute lymphoblastic leukemia.

A single count supports this clonotype. Relative to the germline gene, one junction end is altered; a read error may explain this. V is TRBV5-4 and J is TRBJ2-3; D may correspond to TRBD1 or TRBD2 (6 bases each). Germline V CDR1 and CDR2: SGHNT, YYREEE (reference sequence). CDR3 size: 14 residues. CDR3 protein: CASSSPGATDTHYF. In nucleotides, the CDR3 is TGTGCCAGCAGCTCCCCGGGGGCCACAGATACGCATTATTTT.

This clonotype occurred many times. The junction departs from the called germline gene at one end, perhaps through a read error. This chain uses TRBV12-3 or TRBV12-4 with TRBJ2-7; D gene ambiguous. The CDR3 has 13 residues. CDR3 amino acids: CASSLGRTYEQYF. In nucleotides, the CDR3 is TGTGCCAGCAGCTTAGGTAGGACCTACGAGCAGTACTTC.

The rearrangement uses TRBV5-1 and TRBJ2-7; 7 bases align to TRBD1. Germline trimming cut 2 bases from V and 0 bases from J; bases unmatched to any gene: 5. This CDR3 contains 15 residues. The germline V gene has CDR1 SGHRS and CDR2 YFSETQ. CDR3 region: CASSLGQASSYEQYF. The CDR3 DNA sequence: TGCGCCAGCAGCTTAGGACAGGCAAGCTCCTACGAGCAGTACTTC.

This clonotype was detected ten times or more. This sequence joins TRBV5-1 and TRBJ1-1, with TRBD1 matching over 8 bases. J lost 0 bases, V lost 4 bases, and 5 bases had no gene match. Germline loops: CDR1 SGHRS, CDR2 YFSETQ. This CDR3 has 15 amino acids. DNA of the CDR3: TGCGCCAGCAGCCCCGACAGGGGCCTGAACACTGAAGCTTTCTTT. Its translation is CASSPDRGLNTEAFF.

This clonotype was seen a few times. V and J are TRBV11-2 and TRBJ1-2; D unresolved. V lost 5 bases and J lost 0, with 13 bases in between. CDR3 length: 15 residues. The germline V gene has CDR1 SGHAT and CDR2 FQNNGV. CDR3 loop: CASSIRTETNYGYTF. As DNA, the CDR3 is TGTGCCAGCAGCATCCGGACCGAGACTAACTATGGCTACACCTTC.

In its sample, this clonotype was seen many times. This sequence joins TRBV20-1 and TRBJ1-1; perhaps TRBD1 as D (5 bases). Trimming took 6 bases from V and 0 from J, leaving 11 bases between them. CDR3 length equals 13 residues. Germline CDR1 DFQATT, CDR2 SNEGSKA (reference sequence). The DNA for the CDR3 is TGCAGTGCGGAGGACAACTTGAACACTGAAGCTTTCTTT. The encoded protein is CSAEDNLNTEAFF.

The CDR3: CATRSTPQETQYF. Here the CDR3 DNA reads TGTGCCACCCGTAGTACGCCACAAGAGACCCAGTACTTC. This chain links TRBV7-9 with TRBJ2-5; D unclear. The V gene's germline CDR1 is SEHNR and CDR2 FQNEAQ (reference sequence). Between the trimmed V and J ends, which lost 10 bases and 2 bases, there was a span of 14 bases. The CDR3 runs to 13 residues.

In this sample, this clonotype turned up a few times. V is TRBV6-5 and J is TRBJ1-5; no firm D call. The CDR3 runs to 15 residues. Germline loops: CDR1 MNHEY, CDR2 SVGAGI. The V end lost 0 bases, the J end lost 6 bases, and 12 bases lay between the germline ends. The CDR3 is CASSYSAGSGQPQHF. Written as DNA, the CDR3 is TGTGCCAGCAGTTACTCGGCGGGGAGCGGTCAGCCCCAGCATTTT.

The CDR3 is CASSLASGPSYEQYF. DNA of the CDR3: TGTGCCAGCAGTTTGGCTAGCGGACCCTCCTACGAGCAGTACTTC. The chain carries TRBV27 and TRBJ2-7; 7 positions agree with TRBD2. The CDR3 is 15 residues long. The germline V gene has CDR1 MNHEY and CDR2 SMNVEV (reference sequence). Trimming removed 3 bases from V and 0 bases from J; junction bases left unmatched: 5.

V gene TRBV4-1 combines with J gene TRBJ2-3; 14 bases agree with TRBD2. The CDR3 runs to 21 residues. V gave up 3 bases and J gave up 4 bases; unmatched junction bases: 18. The germline V gene encodes CDR1 MGHRA and CDR2 YSYEKL. CDR3 DNA sequence: TGCGCCAGCAGCCAGCCGTCGCCGGGACTAGCGGGAGTCGGTGTCCCAGATACGCAGTATTTT. Protein: CASSQPSPGLAGVGVPDTQYF.

This clonotype was recorded a few times. The chain links TRBV2 to TRBJ1-2, with D uncertain. Looked up from germline, CDR1 is SNHLY and CDR2 is FYNNEI. Trimming pared 6 bases from V and 7 bases from J, leaving 3 bases between. This CDR3 comprises 9 residues. The chain's CDR3 is CASRRGYTF. CDR3 nucleotides: TGTGCCAGCAGGCGTGGCTACACCTTC.

This clonotype was observed a handful of times. This rearrangement joins TRBV6-5 to TRBJ1-1; 8 nucleotides align to TRBD1. The CDR3 loop spans 15 amino acids. Trimming at V came to 2 bases and at J to 6 bases, leaving 8 bases not matched to a gene. Per the germline V gene, CDR1 is MNHEY and CDR2 is SVGAGI. The CDR3: CASSYKAGGNSEAFF. The CDR3 DNA is TGTGCCAGCAGTTACAAGGCAGGGGGCAACTCTGAAGCTTTCTTT.

This clonotype occurred a few times. DNA for the CDR3: TGCGCCAGCAGCCTATCTCCTACCGGGACTAGCGGGAGGTCCTCCTACGAGCAGTACTTC. This codes for CASSLSPTGTSGRSSYEQYF. The genes are TRBV5-1 and TRBJ2-7; the match to TRBD2 covers 15 bases. J lost 0 bases, V lost 4 bases, and 14 bases had no gene match. This CDR3 spans 20 amino acids. CDR1 and CDR2 (germline): SGHRS, YFSETQ.

This chain joins TRBV4-1 and TRBJ2-3, with 7 nucleotides matching TRBD2. V trimming: 1 base; J trimming: 5 bases; junction bases outside the gene matches: 3. Germline values: CDR1 MGHRA, CDR2 YSYEKL. The CDR3 spans 14 residues. In DNA, the CDR3 is TGCGCCAGCAGCCAAGCCCCGGGAGGAGATACGCAGTATTTT. It yields the protein CASSQAPGGDTQYF.

The rearrangement uses TRBV11-2 and TRBJ2-1; 8 bases are a match to TRBD2. Losses at the gene ends were 3 bases for V and 8 bases for J; bases not matched to a gene: 9. Looked up from germline, CDR1 is SGHAT and CDR2 is FQNNGV. This CDR3 has 15 amino acids. The DNA for the CDR3 is TGTGCCAGCAGCTTCACGGGAGGGCCTTTGGATGAGCAGTTCTTC. Encoded protein: CASSFTGGPLDEQFF.

The chain joins TRBV7-3 to TRBJ2-1; possibly TRBD2 for D (6 bases). Germline-derived CDR1 and CDR2 are SGHTA and FQGTGA. The CDR3 length is 13 residues. Trimming stripped 5 bases from V and 6 bases from J, with 11 bases between. The chain's CDR3 is CASSVGTPNEQFF. CDR3 DNA sequence: TGTGCCAGCAGCGTCGGGACTCCCAATGAGCAGTTCTTC.

A few counts support this clonotype. This rearrangement joins TRBV28 to TRBJ1-5; no clear D. Trimming took 9 bases from V and 3 from J, leaving 21 bases between them. The CDR3 runs to 16 residues. From germline, CDR1 is MDHEN and CDR2 SYDVKM. The CDR3 DNA reads TGTGCCAGTTCCGTCTTTGATGGCAGCTTCAATCAGCCCCAGCATTTT. Protein product: CASSVFDGSFNQPQHF.

In its sample, this clonotype was seen a few times. The chain carries TRBV5-1 and TRBJ2-6, with 11 bases fitting TRBD2. The J segment lost 4 bases and the V segment lost 6 bases, leaving 12 bases of the junction unmatched. Germline CDR1 is SGHRS and CDR2 is YFSETQ. The CDR3 extends over 18 amino acids. The CDR3 loop reads CASIGQGLAAPGANVLTF. The CDR3 coding sequence is TGCGCCAGCATTGGACAGGGACTAGCGGCCCCCGGGGCCAACGTCCTGACTTTC. The whole variable domain, remainder taken from reference TRBV5-1 and TRBJ2-6, is KAGVTQTPRYLIKTRGQQVTLSCSPISGHRSVSWYQQTPGQGLQFLFEYFSETQRNKGNFPGRFSGRQFSNSRSEMNVSTLELGDSALYLCASIGQGLAAPGANVLTFGAGSRLTVL.

This clonotype was detected a few times. The chain links TRBV5-6 to TRBJ2-1; weak D call: TRBD1 (6 bases). The length of the CDR3 is 14 residues. Trimming took 4 bases from V and 7 from J, leaving 15 bases between them. Looked up from germline, CDR1 is SGHDT and CDR2 is YYEEEE. The CDR3 DNA follows: TGTGCCAGCAGCAGGGGGTGGGCCTGGAATGAGCAGTTCTTC. Encoded protein: CASSRGWAWNEQFF.

This sequence joins TRBV2 and TRBJ1-2; D remains unclear. The V gene lost 11 bases and the J gene lost 6 bases, with 7 bases spanning the gap. CDR3 size: 9 residues. Germline CDR1 SNHLY, CDR2 FYNNEI. The CDR3 DNA reads as TGTGCCGCGTGGGATGGCTACACCTTC. This gives the protein CAAWDGYTF.

This clonotype was counted between two and nine times. The chain recombines TRBV5-1 with TRBJ2-7, with 9 bases that match TRBD2. The germline CDR1 and CDR2 sequences are SGHRS and YFSETQ. This CDR3 region has 16 residues. Losses at the gene ends were 6 bases for V and 6 bases for J; bases not matched to a gene: 16. The CDR3 loop reads CASNLSGRTLAGEQYF. CDR3 bases: TGCGCCAGCAATCTGAGCGGGAGGACCCTCGCGGGCGAGCAGTACTTC.